One sample yielded the 21 T cell receptor beta chains listed below, sequenced in a study of blood T cell repertoires in COVID-19. Clones were sequenced by immunoSEQ multiplex PCR, and TCRdb holds only the in-frame ones, with some missing. The sample contains about 200,000 clones, 82% of which appear only once. Material: peripheral blood. All receptors derive from a woman older than 75 with COVID-19, enrolled during active disease.

The chain links TRBV5-4 to TRBJ2-7; no definite D call. Germline V lookup: CDR1 SGHNT, CDR2 YYREEE (reference sequence). The CDR3 extends over 14 amino acids. Trimming shortened V by 0 bases and J by 4 bases, and 11 bases separated the two germline ends. The CDR3 spells CASSLGTLNYEQYF. The CDR3, as DNA: TGTGCCAGCAGCTTGGGTACCCTAAATTACGAGCAGTACTTC.

This chain links TRBV4-1 with TRBJ2-7, with TRBD2 matching 8 bases. V lost 0 bases, J lost 6 bases, and 10 bases stayed unmatched. From germline, CDR1 is MGHRA and CDR2 YSYEKL. CDR3 length equals 16 residues. Here the CDR3 reads CASSQDPSGGLIEQYF. For the CDR3, the DNA is TGCGCCAGCAGCCAAGATCCCAGCGGGGGCCTCATCGAGCAGTACTTC.

CDR3 in DNA: TGTGCCAGCAGTATGACAGGGGGGGCCCAGCATTTT. It codes for CASSMTGGAQHF. The genes are TRBV12-3 or TRBV12-4 and TRBJ1-5; 9 bases fit TRBD1. The CDR3 length is 12 residues. V dropped 5 bases and J dropped 11; count of bases not matched to a gene: 4.

The V call is TRBV7-2, the J call TRBJ1-5, with TRBD1 matching 10 bases. Germline V lookup: CDR1 SGHTA, CDR2 FQGNSA. The CDR3 extends over 15 amino acids. V shed 2 bases and J 7 bases; nucleotides not matched to a gene: 5. CDR3 amino acids: CASSLFGTGDQPQHF. For the CDR3, the DNA is TGTGCCAGCAGCTTATTCGGGACAGGGGACCAGCCCCAGCATTTT.

The CDR3 sequence: CASSYSAGRRIPDGEQYF. As DNA, the CDR3 is TGTGCCAGCAGTTACTCGGCAGGGCGAAGGATCCCTGATGGAGAGCAGTACTTC. The chain recombines TRBV6-2 or TRBV6-3 with TRBJ2-7; D might be TRBD1 (5 bases). The V end lost 0 bases, the J end lost 7 bases, and 25 bases lay between the germline ends. The CDR3 covers 18 residues. Germline V lookup: CDR1 MNHEY, CDR2 SVGEGT.

As DNA, the CDR3 is TGTGCCAGCTCACCAGGCACAGGCTACTATGGCTACACCTTC. It yields the protein CASSPGTGYYGYTF. The V gene is TRBV18, the J gene TRBJ1-2; TRBD1 might be the D (5 bases). V was shortened by 2 bases and J by 3 bases, with 10 bases between the two germline ends. Germline-derived CDR1 and CDR2 are KGHSH and LQKENI. CDR3 length equals 14 residues.

V usage is TRBV11-2 and J usage is TRBJ2-7; 8 nucleotides line up with TRBD2. Germline CDR1 SGHAT, CDR2 FQNNGV. This CDR3 spans 14 amino acids. The V gene end was trimmed by 5 bases and the J gene end by 6 bases; junction bases not matched to a gene: 9. The chain's CDR3 is CASSPVAGGLEQYF. CDR3 in DNA: TGTGCCAGCAGCCCAGTGGCGGGAGGTCTCGAGCAGTACTTC.

The chain links TRBV7-8 to TRBJ2-3; D perhaps matches TRBD1 (5 bases). The CDR3 loop spans 16 amino acids. Germline CDR1 reads SGHVS; CDR2 reads FQNEAQ. V was trimmed by 5 bases and J by 0 bases, leaving 15 bases between them. CDR3 residues: CASSLRQRFSTDTQYF. The CDR3 DNA reads TGTGCCAGCAGCCTCAGACAGAGGTTCAGCACAGATACGCAGTATTTT.

The rearrangement joins TRBV4-2 to TRBJ2-1; 8 nucleotides align to TRBD2. Germline V gene lookup returns CDR1 LGHNA and CDR2 YNFKEQ. The ends lost 0 bases at V and 5 bases at J; junction bases unmatched: 9. The CDR3 is 17 residues long. Here the CDR3 DNA reads TGTGCCAGCAGCCAAGATTGGAGCGGGAGAGGGGACAATGAGCAGTTCTTC. Amino acid sequence: CASSQDWSGRGDNEQFF.

V gene TRBV5-6 combines with J gene TRBJ1-4; 10 positions match TRBD1. Trimming cost V 0 bases and J 5 bases; bases outside gene matches: 4. CDR3 size: 16 residues. Germline CDR1 reads SGHDT; CDR2 reads YYEEEE. The CDR3 nucleotides read TGTGCCAGCAGCTTGGGGTGGGACAGGGGAAATGAAAAACTGTTTTTT. It encodes CASSLGWDRGNEKLFF.

The V call is TRBV15, the J call TRBJ2-7; 11 bases map to TRBD2. V lost 1 base, J lost 4 bases, and 3 bases stayed unmatched. Per germline, CDR1 LNHNV and CDR2 YYDKDF (reference sequence). The CDR3 loop spans 15 amino acids. This chain's CDR3 is CATSRASGRRYEQYF. CDR3 bases: TGTGCCACCAGCAGAGCTAGCGGGAGGAGGTACGAGCAGTACTTC.

The chain is built from TRBV20-1 and TRBJ1-4; the D gene is possibly TRBD1 (5 bases). The CDR3 loop spans 11 amino acids. Germline loops: CDR1 DFQATT, CDR2 SNEGSKA (reference sequence). Trimming took off 6 bases at V and 8 bases at J, with 10 bases between the two ends. CDR3 in DNA: TGCAGTGCCCCCGCAGGGGAAAAACTGTTTTTT. This translates into CSAPAGEKLFF.

This chain uses TRBV6-5 with TRBJ2-1, with D unresolved. CDR3 length equals 14 residues. The V end lost 6 bases, the J end lost 7 bases, and 16 bases lay between the germline ends. Germline CDR1 MNHEY, CDR2 SVGAGI. The CDR3: CASSPDHRGNEQFF. The CDR3 coding sequence is TGTGCCAGCAGCCCCGACCACCGCGGTAATGAGCAGTTCTTC.

The chain employs TRBV21-1 and TRBJ1-6. TRBV21-1 is noted as a pseudogene. The CDR3 has 15 amino acids. This CDR3 reads CASSTGGSYNSPLHF. The DNA for the CDR3 is TGTGCCAGCAGCACGGGGGGGTCCTATAATTCACCCCTCCACTTT.

The rearrangement links TRBV4-1 to TRBJ2-7, with TRBD1 matching over 7 bases. Germline V gene lookup returns CDR1 MGHRA and CDR2 YSYEKL. With 4 bases clipped from V and 2 bases from J, the junction kept 20 bases outside the gene matches. The CDR3 loop spans 19 amino acids. CDR3 loop: CASSRQFSQPGDRAYEQYF. CDR3 bases: TGCGCCAGCAGCCGCCAGTTCTCGCAGCCCGGGGACAGAGCCTACGAGCAGTACTTC.

The V call is TRBV5-4, the J call TRBJ1-2; 7 nucleotides align to TRBD1. The CDR3 length is 13 residues. The germline CDR1 and CDR2 sequences are SGHNT and YYREEE (reference sequence). V trimming: 3 bases; J trimming: 3 bases; junction bases outside the gene matches: 2. The CDR3 is CASSSDRHYGYTF. Written as DNA, the CDR3 is TGTGCCAGCAGCTCGGACAGGCACTATGGCTACACCTTC.

The chain has TRBV5-1 and TRBJ1-2; 8 positions match TRBD1. CDR1 SGHRS and CDR2 YFSETQ come from the germline V gene. This CDR3 has 15 amino acids. The V gene end was trimmed by 4 bases and the J gene end by 9 bases; junction bases not matched to a gene: 14. The CDR3 DNA reads as TGCGCCAGCAGCGCCCCGGGACAGGTCGTAAGAAGCTACACCTTC. Amino acid sequence: CASSAPGQVVRSYTF.

The chain links TRBV25-1 to TRBJ2-7; 7 bases map to TRBD1. CDR3 size: 11 residues. Trimming cost V 11 bases and J 4 bases; bases outside gene matches: 5. The germline CDR1 and CDR2 sequences are MGHDK and SYGVNS. The CDR3: CAARGIYEQYF. Written as DNA, the CDR3 is TGTGCCGCCAGGGGGATTTACGAGCAGTACTTC.

The chain is built from TRBV2 and TRBJ1-1; D is perhaps TRBD1 (5 bases). The CDR3 length is 15 residues. Germline values: CDR1 SNHLY, CDR2 FYNNEI. The V gene lost 7 bases and the J gene lost 5 bases, with 20 bases spanning the gap. CDR3 bases: TGTGCCAGCAATGGACAACCGGGGCGGGGAACTGAAGCTTTCTTT. Translated, it gives CASNGQPGRGTEAFF. The full variable domain, completed using reference TRBV2 and TRBJ1-1, is EPEVTQTPSHQVTQMGQEVILRCVPISNHLYFYWYRQILGQKVEFLVSFYNNEISEKSEIFDDQFSVERPDGSNFTLKIRSTKLEDSAMYFCASNGQPGRGTEAFFGQGTRLTVV.

The CDR3 bases are TGTGCCATCCGGACTAGCGGGACTTCAGGAGATACGCAGTATTTT. It specifies CAIRTSGTSGDTQYF. The rearrangement links TRBV10-3 to TRBJ2-3; 12 bases align to TRBD2. The CDR3 totals 15 residues. The junction had 8 bases not matched to a gene; V was cut back by 8 bases and J by 5 bases. Germline CDR1 reads ENHRY; CDR2 reads SYGVKD.

The chain combines TRBV3-1 (or the pseudogene TRBV3-2) with TRBJ1-5; maybe TRBD1 (5 bases). There are 16 residues in the CDR3. V was pared by 1 base and J by 7 bases, with 17 bases between. Germline V CDR1 and CDR2: LGHDT, YNNKEL (reference sequence). The CDR3: CASSQGSSRWGQPQHF. For the CDR3, the DNA is TGTGCCAGCAGCCAAGGATCGTCTAGGTGGGGCCAGCCCCAGCATTTT.